This T cell receptor (beta chain) appears in the sequencing data of a study of T cell responses to AZD1222 COVID-19 vaccine. The CDR3 spans 13 residues. CDR1 and CDR2 from the germline V gene are MNHEY and SMNVEV (reference sequence). V lost 3 bases to trimming and J lost 0 bases, with 4 bases between them. The method was immunoSEQ multiplex PCR; TCRdb's version includes in-frame clones alone and lacks a portion of them. The table has approximately 120,000 clones, roughly nine tenths seen once; the top ten hold roughly a tenth. Study-level findings and limits: The repertoires were collected only after the peak T cell response. Only a handful of AZD1222 recipients, five to seven in all, had baseline seropositivity. Most donors were white British, females outnumbered males, and clonal diversity was possibly underestimated. Epitopes outside B.1.351 and B.1.1.7 mutated regions reportedly drew nearly half of spike TCRs.

On this clone itself: The target antigen is unknown.

This sequence originates from an adult who received the AZD1222 COVID-19 vaccine. The input for sequencing was peripheral blood, taken 28 days after the second AZD1222 dose. The chain recombines TRBV27 with TRBJ2-3, with D unclear. CDR3 in amino acids: CASSFRSTDTQYF. CDR3 nucleotides: TGTGCCAGCAGTTTCCGCAGCACAGATACGCAGTATTTT.